This TCR beta chain was observed in a study of Graves' ophthalmopathy and Graves' hyperthyroidism. Donors with ophthalmopathy: moderate-to-severe activity, CAS ≥3, NOSPECS ≥4, duration under 3 months. The V end lost 0 bases, the J end lost 6 bases, and 19 bases lay between the germline ends. CDR1 is SGHKS, CDR2 YYEKEE, per germline (reference sequence). CDR3 length: 16 amino acids. Investigators amplified TCR beta CDR3 regions from RNA transcripts. After a first-round RT-PCR with HTBI primers, a second-round multiplex PCR was run. Using its own MiXCR run on the multiplex PCR reads, TCRdb lists one record per CDR3 protein. Of approximately 700,000 distinct CDR3 sequences in the sample, roughly 41% are singletons; the top ten hold about 40%.

Sequenced input: peripheral blood. This chain uses TRBV5-5 with TRBJ2-7; a possible D gene is TRBD1 (10 bases). The sequence came from an adult man with Graves' ophthalmopathy. CDR3 protein: CASSLARGGTGAEQYF. DNA for the CDR3: TGTGCCAGCAGCTTGGCGCGGGGGGGGACAGGGGCCGAGCAGTACTTC.